These T cell receptor beta chains were read from a single sample in a study of CD8 T cells in Susac syndrome. TCRdb re-derived calls from the immunoSEQ multiplex PCR reads in MiXCR, one entry per CDR3 protein. This sample has around 130,000 distinct CDR3 sequences, with 75% to 90% found just once. Specimen: CD8+ T cells from PBMCs. The receptor set was obtained from a human donor with multiple sclerosis. Each CDR3 is given with its conserved first and last residue. A D gene is named only where the DNA matches it firmly. Clone size is stated in some rows and not others, as once, few, many or a class when expanded.

v_gene	abundance	d_gene	j_gene	CDR3aa	CDR3nt
TRBV27	NA	NA	TRBJ1-1	CASSLSNIPNTEAFF	TGTGCCAGCAGTTTATCGAACATCCCGAACACTGAAGCTTTCTTT
TRBV30	NA	TRBD1	TRBJ1-2	CAWDLDRVLYGYTF	TGTGCCTGGGACTTGGACAGGGTCCTCTATGGCTACACCTTC
TRBV9	NA	NA	TRBJ1-2	CASSVVVGLVGGYTF	TGTGCCAGCAGCGTAGTAGTAGGGCTTGTTGGTGGCTACACCTTC
TRBV28	NA	TRBD2	TRBJ2-4	CASSYRGVVKNIQYF	TGTGCCAGCAGTTACCGGGGGGTAGTCAAAAACATTCAGTACTTC
TRBV6-1	NA	NA	TRBJ2-7	CASTAREGQLYEQYF	TGTGCCAGCACCGCAAGGGAGGGACAGCTTTACGAGCAGTACTTC
TRBV30	NA	NA	TRBJ2-7	CAWSGAAQGYEQYF	TGTGCCTGGAGTGGAGCTGCCCAGGGGTACGAGCAGTACTTC
TRBV6-1	NA	NA	TRBJ2-2	CASNKGYRRDTGELFF	TGTGCCAGCAACAAAGGGTACAGGAGGGACACCGGGGAGCTGTTTTTT
TRBV29-1	NA	NA	TRBJ1-2	CSVEVYGYTF	TGCAGCGTTGAGGTTTATGGCTACACCTTC
TRBV2	NA	NA	TRBJ1-1	CASSEGGAVTEAFF	TGTGCCAGCAGTGAAGGGGGGGCTGTCACTGAAGCTTTCTTT
TRBV2	NA	TRBD1	TRBJ1-5	CASSGGQNNQPQHF	TGTGCCAGCAGTGGGGGACAGAACAATCAGCCCCAGCATTTT
TRBV2	NA	NA	TRBJ1-6	CASSSGTPMSSYNSPLHF	TGTGCCAGCAGTTCCGGGACACCAATGAGCTCCTATAATTCACCCCTCCACTTT
TRBV28	NA	TRBD2	TRBJ2-3	CASSTRLAGKDTQYF	TGTGCCAGCAGTACCAGACTAGCCGGTAAAGATACGCAGTATTTT
TRBV20-1	NA	NA	TRBJ2-7	CSATDLPLEQYF	TGCAGTGCTACGGACTTGCCGCTGGAGCAGTACTTC
TRBV9	few	NA	TRBJ2-7	CASSPSWGAHEQYF	TGTGCCAGCAGCCCCAGTTGGGGGGCCCACGAGCAGTACTTC
TRBV15	NA	NA	TRBJ2-1	CATSKSRTLGSYNEQFF	TGTGCCACCAGCAAATCCCGGACGCTGGGATCCTACAATGAGCAGTTCTTC
TRBV2	NA	TRBD2	TRBJ2-1	CASPRGSGGHYNEQFF	TGTGCCAGCCCTCGGGGTAGCGGGGGCCACTACAATGAGCAGTTCTTC
TRBV7-6	NA	NA	TRBJ2-2	CASSPRTDYTGELFF	TGTGCCAGCAGCCCACGGACAGATTACACCGGGGAGCTGTTTTTT
TRBV19	NA	NA	TRBJ2-1	CASSFGQGDEQFF	TGTGCCAGTAGTTTCGGCCAAGGCGATGAGCAGTTCTTC
TRBV9	NA	TRBD2	TRBJ2-1	CASSVDWRGTSEQFF	TGTGCCAGCAGCGTAGACTGGCGGGGGACCAGTGAGCAGTTCTTC
TRBV3-1	NA	TRBD1	TRBJ1-5	CVSSQGTGFQPQHF	TGTGTCAGCAGCCAAGGGACAGGGTTTCAGCCCCAGCATTTT
TRBV7-9	NA	TRBD2	TRBJ2-1	CASRPAWREYNEQFF	TGTGCCAGCAGACCCGCCTGGCGGGAGTACAATGAGCAGTTCTTC
TRBV28	once	TRBD1	TRBJ2-3	CASLGSWTGFLDTQYF	TGTGCCAGCTTGGGCTCCTGGACAGGGTTTTTAGATACGCAGTATTTT
TRBV7-9	few	NA	TRBJ2-7	CASSLGGLEQYF	TGTGCCAGCAGCCTGGGGGGGCTCGAGCAGTACTTC
TRBV20-1	NA	TRBD1	TRBJ2-7	CSAKYRGFLEQYF	TGCAGTGCTAAATACAGGGGGTTTCTCGAGCAGTACTTC
TRBV28	NA	NA	TRBJ1-5	CASSFADYSNQPQHF	TGTGCCAGCAGTTTTGCGGATTATAGCAATCAGCCCCAGCATTTT
TRBV9	NA	NA	TRBJ1-1	CASSVDQMNTEAFF	TGTGCCAGCAGCGTAGACCAGATGAACACTGAAGCTTTCTTT
TRBV13	once	TRBD1	TRBJ2-4	CASSYRLGDRGNIQYF	TGTGCCAGCAGCTACCGACTCGGGGACAGGGGAAACATTCAGTACTTC
TRBV12-3/TRBV12-4	NA	TRBD1	TRBJ2-3	CASLSTGGSADTQYF	TGTGCCAGCCTATCCACAGGGGGTTCAGCAGATACGCAGTATTTT
TRBV7-6	NA	TRBD2	TRBJ2-1	CASSLAVAGLYNEQFF	TGTGCCAGCAGCTTAGCGGTAGCGGGACTTTACAATGAGCAGTTCTTC
TRBV7-9	few	NA	TRBJ1-1	CASSLAAVEAFF	TGTGCCAGCAGCTTAGCTGCGGTTGAAGCTTTCTTT
TRBV27	NA	NA	TRBJ1-6	CASSFSAGSSSPLHF	TGTGCCAGCAGTTTTTCGGCAGGATCCTCTTCACCCCTCCACTTT
TRBV28	once	TRBD2	TRBJ2-1	CASSFRGGRYEQFF	TGTGCCAGCAGTTTTCGGGGGGGCAGGTATGAGCAGTTCTTC
TRBV7-2	NA	TRBD1	TRBJ1-5	CASSLVTGGPIQPQHF	TGTGCCAGCAGCTTAGTGACAGGGGGCCCGATTCAGCCCCAGCATTTT